This TCR beta chain stems from a study of OX40 agonist ivuxolimab in advanced cancers. Overall study: The study treated patients with ivuxolimab, an agonistic anti-OX40 (CD134) antibody. Earlier anti-PD-1, anti-PD-L1 or anti-CTLA-4 therapy was permitted; around 40% had received some. At 0.01 to 10 mg/kg, ivuxolimab was administered intravenously to patients every 2 weeks. Three patients had partial responses: one hepatocellular carcinoma, two cutaneous melanoma.

The CDR3 contains 11 residues. Germline CDR1 reads MGHDK; CDR2 reads SYGVNS. The V end was cut by 8 bases, the J end by 6 bases, with 10 bases between. TCRdb's copy holds only in-frame clones and misses some; the assay was immunoSEQ multiplex PCR. This sample has approximately 69,000 clones, with roughly 85% found just once. This sequence joins TRBV25-1 and TRBJ2-5; a weak D match, TRBD2 (5 bases). The clonotype comes from an adult with an advanced solid tumor such as melanoma, head and neck, liver or kidney cancer. This material consisted of CD4+ or CD8+ T cells sorted from blood, taken in a trial of the OX40 agonist ivuxolimab. In DNA form, the CDR3 reads TGTGCCAGCGGGAGCAGGCAGACCCAGTACTTC. Its protein is CASGSRQTQYF.